The 25 T cell receptor beta chains below all came from one sample that was sequenced in a study of T cell repertoires in aging, cancer and after chemotherapy. Rearranged V-D-J TRB sequences were amplified with a mixed TRB-A/B primer pool. From the multiplex PCR reads, TCRdb called clonotypes with MiXCR, one entry per CDR3 protein. Counted here are 1,500 to 2,000 distinct CDR3 sequences, roughly a third occurring once; the ten biggest clones make up about 7.6%. Peripheral blood genomic DNA, not sorted cells or RNA, was the template. Input material: blood. These receptors originate from a human donor with a solid tumor.

The chain links TRBV18 to TRBJ1-6, with TRBD1 identical over 8 bases. Germline-derived CDR1 and CDR2 are KGHSH and LQKENI. The CDR3 extends over 15 amino acids. Losses at the gene ends were 5 bases for V and 5 bases for J; bases not matched to a gene: 5. The chain's CDR3 is CASSATTGDNSPLHF. The DNA for the CDR3 is TGTGCCAGCTCAGCCACGACAGGGGATAATTCACCCCTCCACTTT.

The chain uses TRBV10-2 and TRBJ2-4; 13 bases map to TRBD2. The trim removed 9 bases at V and 5 bases at J, leaving 10 bases unmatched. The CDR3 is 16 residues long. Germline values: CDR1 WSHSY, CDR2 SAAADI. The CDR3 loop reads CASGIGLAGVENIQYF. The DNA of the CDR3 is TGCGCCAGTGGGATTGGACTAGCGGGGGTAGAAAACATTCAGTACTTC.

Worth noting for this clonotype: A much larger clone differs from this one at a single base, so this may be a read error. As the CDR3 is not closed by the conserved phenylalanine or tryptophan, this likely results from a read error. This chain uses TRBV12-3 or TRBV12-4 with TRBJ2-3; D gene unclear. The CDR3 is 14 amino acids. V lost 3 bases, J lost 0 bases, and 7 bases lay in between. CDR3 region: CASSFVASTDTQYY. CDR3 in DNA: TGTGCCAGCAGTTTCGTCGCTAGCACAGATACGCAGTATTAT.

CDR3: CATRRDASRYEQYF. The CDR3 DNA reads TGTGCCACTCGTCGGGACGCAAGTCGCTACGAGCAGTACTTC. This sequence joins TRBV19 and TRBJ2-7; either TRBD1 or TRBD2 may supply D (5 bases each). Germline V gene sequence: CDR1 LNHDA, CDR2 SQIVND (reference sequence). V gave up 10 bases and J gave up 3 bases, with 19 bases separating them. The CDR3 runs to 14 residues.

The chain couples TRBV6-2 or TRBV6-3 to TRBJ2-7, with 7 positions matching TRBD1. CDR1 is MNHEY, CDR2 SVGEGT, per germline. Unmatched junction bases numbered 6, after V lost 6 bases and J lost 4 bases. The CDR3 sequence is 13 residues long. The CDR3 DNA reads TGTGCCAGCAGGGGACAGTTGGTTTACGAGCAGTACTTC. It translates to CASRGQLVYEQYF.

The chain uses TRBV5-6 and TRBJ2-5, with no clear D. The V end lost 1 base, the J end lost 3 bases, and 13 bases lay between the germline ends. Germline CDR1 SGHDT, CDR2 YYEEEE. The CDR3 runs 15 residues. CDR3 in amino acids: CASSLLAGPKETQYF. The CDR3 DNA is TGTGCCAGCAGCTTGCTTGCAGGACCCAAAGAGACCCAGTACTTC.

This clonotype was recorded a few times. This chain joins TRBV20-1 and TRBJ2-5; D tentatively fits TRBD1 or TRBD2 (5 bases each). Germline V CDR1 and CDR2: DFQATT, SNEGSKA (reference sequence). CDR3 length: 15 residues. The V end was cut by 4 bases, the J end by 1 base, with 16 bases between. CDR3 DNA sequence: TGCAGTGCTAAAACTGGGACCGCCACCCAAGAGACCCAGTACTTC. Its translation is CSAKTGTATQETQYF.

This clonotype was observed a handful of times. The V and J genes are TRBV12-3 or TRBV12-4 and TRBJ2-6; tentative D call: TRBD1 (6 bases). The CDR3 has 16 amino acids. Trimming removed 6 bases at V and 4 bases at J, with 16 bases between. CDR3 in amino acids: CASRPGQSPGANVLTF. The CDR3 DNA reads TGTGCCAGCAGGCCTGGACAGTCCCCCGGGGCCAACGTCCTGACTTTC.

The J gene is TRBJ1-6, the V gene TRBV6-5; D not certain. V was cut by 2 bases and J by 0 bases, with 11 bases left in between. Germline-derived CDR1 and CDR2 are MNHEY and SVGAGI. The CDR3 is 17 residues long. The CDR3 region is CASSYRLESSYNSPLHF. In DNA form, the CDR3 reads TGTGCCAGCAGTTACAGGCTGGAGAGCTCCTATAATTCACCCCTCCACTTT.

This clonotype was found a few times. The gene calls are TRBV5-5 and TRBJ2-7, with D possibly matching TRBD2 (6 bases). This CDR3 is 14 amino acids long. The V end was cut by 2 bases, the J end by 3 bases, with 12 bases between. Germline V gene lookup returns CDR1 SGHKS and CDR2 YYEKEE (reference sequence). The CDR3, as DNA: TGTGCCAGCAGCTTACGACCCGGGAGCTACGAGCAGTACTTC. Translated, it gives CASSLRPGSYEQYF.

The chain is built from TRBV18 and TRBJ1-1, with TRBD1 matching 7 bases. The CDR3 is 14 amino acids. After removal of 6 bases from V and 1 base from J, the junction contained 5 bases not matched to a gene. CDR1 is KGHSH, CDR2 LQKENI, per germline. CDR3 in DNA: TGTGCCAGCTCTACGGAGGGGGCGAACACTGAAGCTTTCTTT. It specifies CASSTEGANTEAFF.

By share, this clonotype ranks as large (0.1 to 1%). The gene calls are TRBV30 and TRBJ1-6, with 9 bases aligning to TRBD1. CDR1 GTSNPN and CDR2 SVGIG come from the germline V gene (reference sequence). The CDR3 covers 13 residues. J lost 9 bases, V lost 3 bases, and 3 bases had no gene match. The CDR3 DNA reads as TGTGCCTGGAGGGGACAGGGAGGTTCACCCCTCCACTTT. Translated: CAWRGQGGSPLHF.

The CDR3 reads CASSYRIRQDSNQPQHF. The CDR3 DNA is TGTGCCAGCAGTTACCGAATACGACAAGATAGCAATCAGCCCCAGCATTTT. The V and J genes are TRBV6-2 or TRBV6-3 and TRBJ1-5; no firm D call. Per the germline V gene, CDR1 is MNHEY and CDR2 is SVGEGT. CDR3 length equals 17 residues. Trimming left V 2 bases short and J 0 bases short, with 14 bases between.

The chain is built from TRBV4-3 and TRBJ2-3; D call uncertain. CDR3 size: 13 residues. The germline V gene has CDR1 LGHNA and CDR2 YSLEER. Trimming left V 4 bases short and J 4 bases short, with 9 bases between. CDR3 loop: CASSRSMADTQYF. Written as DNA, the CDR3 is TGCGCCAGCAGCCGCAGCATGGCAGATACGCAGTATTTT.

The chain combines TRBV5-1 with TRBJ1-1; D possibly corresponds to TRBD1 (6 bases). CDR3 length equals 14 residues. The germline gives CDR1 SGHRS, CDR2 YFSETQ. V was shortened by 1 base and J by 5 bases, with 12 bases between the two germline ends. CDR3: CASSLSQGGTEAFF. The CDR3 DNA sequence: TGCGCCAGCAGCTTGTCACAGGGAGGAACTGAAGCTTTCTTT.

V gene TRBV7-9 combines with J gene TRBJ1-2; possibly TRBD1 for D (5 bases). V shed 4 bases and J shed 4 bases, with 13 bases lying between them. CDR3 length: 14 amino acids. Germline V gene data show CDR1 as SEHNR and CDR2 as FQNEAQ (reference sequence). CDR3 sequence: CASSYPGQGYGYTF. The DNA of the CDR3 is TGTGCCAGCAGCTACCCAGGGCAGGGCTATGGCTACACCTTC.

The chain employs TRBV28 and TRBJ1-2; no clear D gene. Germline-derived CDR1 and CDR2 are MDHEN and SYDVKM. V was trimmed by 5 bases and J by 7 bases, leaving 14 bases between them. The CDR3 has 13 residues. The CDR3: CASSPGPKGGYTF. The CDR3, as DNA: TGTGCCAGCAGTCCCGGCCCGAAAGGTGGCTACACCTTC.

This clonotype was seen only a few times. The chain carries TRBV5-4 and TRBJ2-7; D gene unclear. Germline V lookup: CDR1 SGHNT, CDR2 YYREEE (reference sequence). The V end was cut by 0 bases, the J end by 2 bases, with 12 bases between. The CDR3 extends over 15 amino acids. CDR3 sequence: CASSLAGDLAYEQYF. The CDR3 DNA reads TGTGCCAGCAGCTTGGCCGGAGACCTTGCCTACGAGCAGTACTTC.

The V gene is TRBV5-4, the J gene TRBJ1-4; 7 positions agree with TRBD1. Germline V gene lookup returns CDR1 SGHNT and CDR2 YYREEE (reference sequence). The CDR3 has 14 amino acids. V gave up 4 bases and J gave up 5 bases; unmatched junction bases: 5. In nucleotides, the CDR3 is TGTGCCAGCAGCATCCGGGACAGAAATGAAAAACTGTTTTTT. Translating it yields CASSIRDRNEKLFF.

The chain carries TRBV28 and TRBJ1-2; TRBD1 matches at 8 bases. Germline loops: CDR1 MDHEN, CDR2 SYDVKM. Trimming removed 5 bases from V and 8 bases from J; junction bases left unmatched: 10. There are 14 residues in the CDR3. CDR3: CASSIPGGADGYTF. The CDR3 DNA reads as TGTGCCAGCAGTATCCCAGGGGGCGCTGACGGCTACACCTTC.

This clonotype ranks as large. The chain is built from TRBV29-1 and TRBJ1-2; no clear D. The CDR3 contains 11 residues. The ends were cut back, 2 bases at V and 8 bases at J, with 9 bases in the middle. In germline, CDR1 is SQVTM, CDR2 ANQGSEA. The CDR3 reads CSVEMVWGYTF. The CDR3 bases are TGCAGCGTTGAAATGGTATGGGGCTACACCTTC.

This sequence joins TRBV11-1 and TRBJ2-5; 7 bases are a match to TRBD2. V shed 0 bases, J shed 3 bases, and the junction held 10 bases outside the gene matches. Germline values: CDR1 SGHAT, CDR2 FQDESV (reference sequence). The CDR3 has 17 amino acids. The CDR3 DNA reads as TGTGCCAGCAGCTTAGCTGGGGTAGCGGGCCTCGAAGAGACCCAGTACTTC. It is translated as CASSLAGVAGLEETQYF.

In this sample, this clonotype turned up a few times. The rearrangement uses TRBV19 and TRBJ2-1, with TRBD1 matching 9 bases. V lost 5 bases and J lost 10; bases outside the gene matches: 9. Germline V lookup: CDR1 LNHDA, CDR2 SQIVND (reference sequence). The CDR3 runs to 14 residues. The chain's CDR3 is CASSVQGARGEQFF. In nucleotides, the CDR3 is TGTGCCAGTAGTGTACAGGGGGCACGGGGGGAGCAGTTCTTC.

The chain couples TRBV20-1 to TRBJ1-5; 7 nucleotides match TRBD1. With V trimmed by 2 bases and J by 3 bases, 4 bases remained unmatched. The CDR3 is 14 residues long. In germline, CDR1 is DFQATT, CDR2 SNEGSKA (reference sequence). The CDR3 bases are TGCAGTGCTAGAAAGGGACAGCTCAATCAGCCCCAGCATTTT. This translates into CSARKGQLNQPQHF.

The chain couples TRBV20-1 to TRBJ2-7; D could derive from TRBD1 or TRBD2 (5 bases each). The CDR3 covers 14 residues. CDR1 is DFQATT and CDR2 is SNEGSKA in the germline V gene (reference sequence). The V gene lost 1 base and the J gene lost 1 base, with 11 bases spanning the gap. The CDR3: CSARVGTVSYEQYF. In DNA form, the CDR3 reads TGCAGTGCTAGAGTCGGGACCGTTTCCTACGAGCAGTACTTC.